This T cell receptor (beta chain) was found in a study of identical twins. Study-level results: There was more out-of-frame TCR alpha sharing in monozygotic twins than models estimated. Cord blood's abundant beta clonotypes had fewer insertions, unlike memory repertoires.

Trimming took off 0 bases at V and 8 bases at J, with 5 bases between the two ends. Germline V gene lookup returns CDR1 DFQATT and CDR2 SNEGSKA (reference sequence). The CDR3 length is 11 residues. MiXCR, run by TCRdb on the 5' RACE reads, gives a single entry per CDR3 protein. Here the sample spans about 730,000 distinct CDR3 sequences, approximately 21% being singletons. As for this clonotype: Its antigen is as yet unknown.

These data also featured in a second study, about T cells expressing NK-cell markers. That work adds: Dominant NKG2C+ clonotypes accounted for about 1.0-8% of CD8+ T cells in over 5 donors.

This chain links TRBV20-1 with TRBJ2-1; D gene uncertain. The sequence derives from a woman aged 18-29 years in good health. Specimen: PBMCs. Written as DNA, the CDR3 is TGCAGTGCTAGAGATCTGGATGAGCAGTTCTTC. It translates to CSARDLDEQFF.